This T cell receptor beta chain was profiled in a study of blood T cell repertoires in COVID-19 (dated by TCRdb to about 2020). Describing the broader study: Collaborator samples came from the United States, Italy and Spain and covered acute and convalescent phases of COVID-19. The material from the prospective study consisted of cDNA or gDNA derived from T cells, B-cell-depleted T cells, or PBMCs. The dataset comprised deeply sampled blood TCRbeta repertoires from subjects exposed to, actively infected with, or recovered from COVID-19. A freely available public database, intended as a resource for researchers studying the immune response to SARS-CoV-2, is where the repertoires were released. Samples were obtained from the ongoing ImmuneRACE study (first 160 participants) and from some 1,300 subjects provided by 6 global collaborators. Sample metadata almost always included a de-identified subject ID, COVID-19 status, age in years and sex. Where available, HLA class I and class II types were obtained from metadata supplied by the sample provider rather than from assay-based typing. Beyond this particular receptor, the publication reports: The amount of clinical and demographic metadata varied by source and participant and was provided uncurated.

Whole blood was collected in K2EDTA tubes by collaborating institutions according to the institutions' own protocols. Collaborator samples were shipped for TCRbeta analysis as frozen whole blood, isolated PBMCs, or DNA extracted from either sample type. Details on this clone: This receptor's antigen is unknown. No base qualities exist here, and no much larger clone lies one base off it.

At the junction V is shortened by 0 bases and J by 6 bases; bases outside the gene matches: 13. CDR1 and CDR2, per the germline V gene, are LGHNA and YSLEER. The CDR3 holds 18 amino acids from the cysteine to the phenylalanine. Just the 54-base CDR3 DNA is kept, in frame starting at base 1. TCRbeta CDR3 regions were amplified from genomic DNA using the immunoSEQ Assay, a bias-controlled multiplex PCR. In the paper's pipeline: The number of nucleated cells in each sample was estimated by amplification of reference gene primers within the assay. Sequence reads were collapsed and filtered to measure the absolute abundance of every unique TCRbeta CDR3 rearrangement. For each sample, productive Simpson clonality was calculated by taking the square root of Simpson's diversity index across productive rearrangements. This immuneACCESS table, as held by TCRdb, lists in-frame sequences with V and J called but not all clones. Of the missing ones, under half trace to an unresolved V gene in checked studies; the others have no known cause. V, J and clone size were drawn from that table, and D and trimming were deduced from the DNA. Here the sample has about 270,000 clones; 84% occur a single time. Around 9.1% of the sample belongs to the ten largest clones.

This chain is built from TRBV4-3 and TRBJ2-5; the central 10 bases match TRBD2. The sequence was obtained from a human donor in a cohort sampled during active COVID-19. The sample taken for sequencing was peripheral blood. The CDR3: CASSQDRASGGSFQTQYF. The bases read TGCGCCAGCAGCCAAGATAGGGCTAGCGGGGGCTCCTTTCAGACCCAGTACTTC.